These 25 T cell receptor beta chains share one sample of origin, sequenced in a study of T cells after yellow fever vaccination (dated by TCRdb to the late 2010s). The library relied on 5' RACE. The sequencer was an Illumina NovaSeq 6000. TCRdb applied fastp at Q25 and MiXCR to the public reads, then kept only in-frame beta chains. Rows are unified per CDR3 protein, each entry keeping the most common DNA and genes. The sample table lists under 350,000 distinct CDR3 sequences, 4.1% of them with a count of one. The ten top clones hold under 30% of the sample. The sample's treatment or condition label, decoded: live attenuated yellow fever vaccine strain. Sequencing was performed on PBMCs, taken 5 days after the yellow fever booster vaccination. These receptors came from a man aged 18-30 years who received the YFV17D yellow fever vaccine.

The CDR3 DNA follows: TGTGCCAGCAGCATCACAGGGAAGGGCATTCAGTACTTC. This gives the protein CASSITGKGIQYF. This chain uses TRBV11-3 with TRBJ2-4, with TRBD1 as a possible D gene (6 bases). Deletions cut 5 bases from V and 9 bases from J, with 14 bases between. The CDR3 contains 13 residues. Germline V CDR1 and CDR2: SGHNT, YENEEA.

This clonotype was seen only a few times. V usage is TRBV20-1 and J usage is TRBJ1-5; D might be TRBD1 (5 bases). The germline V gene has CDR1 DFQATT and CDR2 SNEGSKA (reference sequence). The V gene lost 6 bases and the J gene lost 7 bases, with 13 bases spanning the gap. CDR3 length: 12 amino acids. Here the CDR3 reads CSAPGPGQPQHF. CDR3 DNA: TGCAGTGCCCCGGGGCCCGGCCAGCCCCAGCATTTT.

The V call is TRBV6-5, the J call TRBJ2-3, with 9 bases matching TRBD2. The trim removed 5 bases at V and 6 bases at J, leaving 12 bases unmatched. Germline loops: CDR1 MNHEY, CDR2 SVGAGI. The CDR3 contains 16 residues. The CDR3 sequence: CASSTSQRGVVDTQYF. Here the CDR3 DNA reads TGTGCCAGCAGTACGTCTCAGCGGGGGGTTGTGGATACGCAGTATTTT.

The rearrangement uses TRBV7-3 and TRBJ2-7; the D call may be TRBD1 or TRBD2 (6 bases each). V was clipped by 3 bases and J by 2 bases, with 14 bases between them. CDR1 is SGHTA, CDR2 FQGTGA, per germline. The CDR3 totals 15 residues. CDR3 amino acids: CASSLRGGLTYEQYV. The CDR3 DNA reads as TGTGCCAGCAGCTTGCGAGGGGGGCTGACCTACGAGCAGTACGTC.

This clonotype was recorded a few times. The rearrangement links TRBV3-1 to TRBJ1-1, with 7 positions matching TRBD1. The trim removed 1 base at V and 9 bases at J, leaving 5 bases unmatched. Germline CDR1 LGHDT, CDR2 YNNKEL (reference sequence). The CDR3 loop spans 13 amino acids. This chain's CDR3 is CASSQGGTAKAFF. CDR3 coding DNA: TGTGCCAGCAGCCAAGGAGGGACAGCCAAAGCTTTCTTT.

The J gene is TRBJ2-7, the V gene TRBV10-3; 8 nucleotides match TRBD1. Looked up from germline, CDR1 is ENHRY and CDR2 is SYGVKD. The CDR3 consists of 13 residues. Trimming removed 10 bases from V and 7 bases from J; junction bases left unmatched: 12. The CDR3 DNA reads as TGTGCCACCCGACAGGGGTTAGATGGAGAGCAGTACTTC. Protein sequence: CATRQGLDGEQYF.

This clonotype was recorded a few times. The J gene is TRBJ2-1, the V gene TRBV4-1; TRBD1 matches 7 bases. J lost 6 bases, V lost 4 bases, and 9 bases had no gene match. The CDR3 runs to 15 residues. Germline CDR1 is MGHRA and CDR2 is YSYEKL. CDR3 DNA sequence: TGCGCCAGCAGCCTAGCCGGACAGGCTCCCAATGAGCAGTTCTTC. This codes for CASSLAGQAPNEQFF.

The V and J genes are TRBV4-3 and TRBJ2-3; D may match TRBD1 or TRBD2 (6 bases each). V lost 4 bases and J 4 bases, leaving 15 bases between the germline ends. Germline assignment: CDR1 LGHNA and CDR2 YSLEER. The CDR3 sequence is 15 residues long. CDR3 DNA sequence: TGCGCCAGCAGCCTCCAGGGGTGGGGGGCAGATACGCAGTATTTT. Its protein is CASSLQGWGADTQYF.

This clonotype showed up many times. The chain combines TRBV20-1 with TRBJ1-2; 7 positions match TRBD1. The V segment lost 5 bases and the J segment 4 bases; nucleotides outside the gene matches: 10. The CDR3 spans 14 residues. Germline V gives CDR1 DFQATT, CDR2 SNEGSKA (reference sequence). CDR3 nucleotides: TGCAGTGCTTCAACCGGGACAGTTACCTATGGCTACACCTTC. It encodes CSASTGTVTYGYTF.

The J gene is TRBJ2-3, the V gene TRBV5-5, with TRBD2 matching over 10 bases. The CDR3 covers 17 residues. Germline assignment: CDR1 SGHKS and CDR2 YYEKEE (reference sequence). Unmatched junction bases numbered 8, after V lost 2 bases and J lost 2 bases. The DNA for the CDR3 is TGTGCCAGCAGCTTCAGCGGGGGGGCGACAAACACAGATACGCAGTATTTT. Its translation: CASSFSGGATNTDTQYF.

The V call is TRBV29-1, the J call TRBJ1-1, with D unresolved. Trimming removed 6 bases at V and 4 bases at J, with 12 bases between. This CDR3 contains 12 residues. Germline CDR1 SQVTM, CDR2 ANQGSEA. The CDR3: CSVRGRVTEAFF. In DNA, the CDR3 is TGCAGCGTCCGAGGGAGGGTCACTGAAGCTTTCTTT. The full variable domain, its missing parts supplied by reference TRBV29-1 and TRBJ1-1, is SAVISQKPSRDICQRGTSLTIQCQVDSQVTMMFWYRQQPGQSLTLIATANQGSEATYESGFVIDKFPISRPNLTFSTLTVSNMSPEDSSIYLCSVRGRVTEAFFGQGTRLTVV.

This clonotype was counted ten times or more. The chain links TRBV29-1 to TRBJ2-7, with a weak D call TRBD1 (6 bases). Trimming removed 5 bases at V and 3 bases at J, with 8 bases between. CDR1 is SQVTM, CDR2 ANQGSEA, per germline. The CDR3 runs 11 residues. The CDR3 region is CSVQQGYEQYV. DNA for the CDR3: TGCAGCGTTCAACAGGGCTACGAGCAGTACGTC.

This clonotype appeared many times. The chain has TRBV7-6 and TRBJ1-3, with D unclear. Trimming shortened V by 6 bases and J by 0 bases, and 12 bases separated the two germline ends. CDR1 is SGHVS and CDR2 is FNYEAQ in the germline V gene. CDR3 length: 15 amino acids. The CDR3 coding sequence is TGTGCCAGCAGTCGTGACGGTAGCTCTGGAAACACCATATATTTT. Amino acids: CASSRDGSSGNTIYF.

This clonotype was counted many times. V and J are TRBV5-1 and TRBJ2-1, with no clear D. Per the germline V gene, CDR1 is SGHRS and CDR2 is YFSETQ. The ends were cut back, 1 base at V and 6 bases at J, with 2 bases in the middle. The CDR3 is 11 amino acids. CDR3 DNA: TGCGCCAGCAGCTTGCTCAATGAGCAGTTCTTC. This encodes CASSLLNEQFF.

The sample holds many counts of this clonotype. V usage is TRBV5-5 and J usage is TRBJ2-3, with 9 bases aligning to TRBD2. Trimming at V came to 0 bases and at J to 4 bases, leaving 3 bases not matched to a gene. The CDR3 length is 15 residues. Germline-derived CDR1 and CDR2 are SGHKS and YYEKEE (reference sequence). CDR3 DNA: TGTGCCAGCAGCTTGGTTAGCGGGGGAGCAGATACGCAGTATTTT. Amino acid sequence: CASSLVSGGADTQYF. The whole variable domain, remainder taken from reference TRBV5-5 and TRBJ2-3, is DAGVTQSPTHLIKTRGQQVTLRCSPISGHKSVSWYQQVLGQGPQFIFQYYEKEERGRGNFPDRFSARQFPNYSSELNVNALLLGDSALYLCASSLVSGGADTQYFGPGTRLTVL.

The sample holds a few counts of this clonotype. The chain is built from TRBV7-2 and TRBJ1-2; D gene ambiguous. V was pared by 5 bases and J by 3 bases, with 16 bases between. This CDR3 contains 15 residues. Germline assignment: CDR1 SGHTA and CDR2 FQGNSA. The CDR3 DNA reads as TGTGCCAGCAGCCCAAGGCGGGGAGACCACTATGGCTACACCTTC. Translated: CASSPRRGDHYGYTF. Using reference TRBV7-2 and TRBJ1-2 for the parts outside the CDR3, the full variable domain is GAGVSQSPSNKVTEKGKDVELRCDPISGHTALYWYRQSLGQGLEFLIYFQGNSAPDKSGLPSDRFSAERTGGSVSTLTIQRTQQEDSAVYLCASSPRRGDHYGYTFGSGTRLTVV.

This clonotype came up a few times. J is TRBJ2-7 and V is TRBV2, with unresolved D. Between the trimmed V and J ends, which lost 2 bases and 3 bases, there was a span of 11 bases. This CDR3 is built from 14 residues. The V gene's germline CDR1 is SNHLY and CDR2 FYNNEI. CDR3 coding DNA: TGTGCCAGCAGTGAATTGGGCAGTATCTACGAGCAGTACGTC. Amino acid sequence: CASSELGSIYEQYV.

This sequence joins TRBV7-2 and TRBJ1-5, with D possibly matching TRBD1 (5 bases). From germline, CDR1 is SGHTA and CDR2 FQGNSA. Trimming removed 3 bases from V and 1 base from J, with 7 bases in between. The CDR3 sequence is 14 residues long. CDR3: CASSFQGSNQPQHF. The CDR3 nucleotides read TGTGCCAGCAGCTTTCAGGGCAGCAATCAGCCCCAGCATTTT. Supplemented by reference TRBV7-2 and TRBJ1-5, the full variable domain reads GAGVSQSPSNKVTEKGKDVELRCDPISGHTALYWYRQSLGQGLEFLIYFQGNSAPDKSGLPSDRFSAERTGGSVSTLTIQRTQQEDSAVYLCASSFQGSNQPQHFGDGTRLSIL.

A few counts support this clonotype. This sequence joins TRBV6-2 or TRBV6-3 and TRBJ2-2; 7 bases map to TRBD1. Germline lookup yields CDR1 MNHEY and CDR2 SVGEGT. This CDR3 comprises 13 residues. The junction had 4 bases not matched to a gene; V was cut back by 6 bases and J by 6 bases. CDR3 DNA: TGTGCCAGCAGAGAACAGGGGCCCGGGGAGCTGTTTTTT. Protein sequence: CASREQGPGELFF.

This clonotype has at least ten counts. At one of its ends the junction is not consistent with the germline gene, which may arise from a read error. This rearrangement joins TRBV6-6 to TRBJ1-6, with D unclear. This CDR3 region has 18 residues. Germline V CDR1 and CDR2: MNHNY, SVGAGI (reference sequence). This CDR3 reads CASSYSPGQDPDNSPLHF. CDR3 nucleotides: TGTGCCAGCAGCTACTCTCCGGGCCAAGACCCGGACAATTCACCCCTCCACTTT.

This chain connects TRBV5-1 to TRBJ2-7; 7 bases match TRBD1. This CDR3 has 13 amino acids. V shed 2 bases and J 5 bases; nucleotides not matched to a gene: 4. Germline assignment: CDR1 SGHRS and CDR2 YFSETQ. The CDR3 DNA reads TGCGCCAGCAGCTTAGAAGGGGGCCACGAGCAGTACGTC. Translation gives CASSLEGGHEQYV.

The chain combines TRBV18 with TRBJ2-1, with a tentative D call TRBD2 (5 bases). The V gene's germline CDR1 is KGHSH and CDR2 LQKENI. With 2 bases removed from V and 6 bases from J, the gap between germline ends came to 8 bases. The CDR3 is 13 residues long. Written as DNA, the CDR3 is TGTGCCAGCTCACCAATTGGGAGCAATGAGCAGTTCTTC. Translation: CASSPIGSNEQFF. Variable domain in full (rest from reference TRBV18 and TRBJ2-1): NAGVMQNPRHLVRRRGQEARLRCSPMKGHSHVYWYRQLPEEGLKFMVYLQKENIIDESGMPKERFSAEFPKEGPSILRIQQVVRGDSAAYFCASSPIGSNEQFFGPGTRLTVL.

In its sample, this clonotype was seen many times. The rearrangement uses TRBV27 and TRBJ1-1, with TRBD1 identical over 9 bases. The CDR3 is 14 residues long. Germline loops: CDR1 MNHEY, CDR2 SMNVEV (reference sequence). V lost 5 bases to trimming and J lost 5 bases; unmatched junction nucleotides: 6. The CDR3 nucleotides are TGTGCCAGCAGTCCCCGACAGGGGGTTACTGAAGCTTTCTTT. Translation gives CASSPRQGVTEAFF.

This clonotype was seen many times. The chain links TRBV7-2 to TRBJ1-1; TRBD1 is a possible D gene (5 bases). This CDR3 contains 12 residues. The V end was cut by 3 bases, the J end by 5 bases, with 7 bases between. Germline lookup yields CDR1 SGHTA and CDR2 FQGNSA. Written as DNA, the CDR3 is TGTGCCAGCAGCTTGACAGCTACTGAAGCTTTCTTT. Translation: CASSLTATEAFF.

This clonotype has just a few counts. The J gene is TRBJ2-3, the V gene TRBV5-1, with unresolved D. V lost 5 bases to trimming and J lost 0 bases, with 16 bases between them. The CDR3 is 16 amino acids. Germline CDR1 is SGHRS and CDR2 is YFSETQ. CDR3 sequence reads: CASRRGKADSTDTQYF. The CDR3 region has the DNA TGCGCCAGCAGGCGTGGGAAGGCGGATAGCACAGATACGCAGTATTTT.